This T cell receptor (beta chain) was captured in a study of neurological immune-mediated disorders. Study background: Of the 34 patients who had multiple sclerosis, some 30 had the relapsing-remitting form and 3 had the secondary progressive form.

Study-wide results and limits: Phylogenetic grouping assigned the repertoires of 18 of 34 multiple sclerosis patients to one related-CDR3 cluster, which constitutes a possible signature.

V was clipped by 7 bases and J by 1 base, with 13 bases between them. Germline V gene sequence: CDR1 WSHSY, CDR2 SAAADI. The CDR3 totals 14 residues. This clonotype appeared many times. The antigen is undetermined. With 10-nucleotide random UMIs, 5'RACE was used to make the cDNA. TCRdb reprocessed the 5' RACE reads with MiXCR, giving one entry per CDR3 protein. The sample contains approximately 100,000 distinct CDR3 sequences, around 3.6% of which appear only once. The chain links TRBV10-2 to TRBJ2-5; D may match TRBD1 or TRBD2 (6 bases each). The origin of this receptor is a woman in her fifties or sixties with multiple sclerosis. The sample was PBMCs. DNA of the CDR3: TGCGCCAGCAAGGAGGGGGGCTTCCAAGAGACCCAGTACTTC. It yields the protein CASKEGGFQETQYF.